The T cell receptor beta chain described here comes from a study of molecular identifiers for immune sequencing clone quantification. Findings and caveats of the study: In naive cells, under 1% of molecules belonged to clones above 20 RNA copies, against over 98% in effector cells.

Sorting defined naive CD8 T cells as CD8+CD4-CCR7+CD45RA+. This CDR3 is built from 15 residues. CDR1 and CDR2 from the germline V gene are KGHSH and LQKENI. With 4 bases clipped from V and 1 base from J, the junction kept 4 bases outside the gene matches. For this clonotype: Antigen unknown.

TCRdb re-called the PCR reads with MiXCR, one entry per CDR3 protein. This table has about 100,000 distinct CDR3 sequences, roughly 38% appearing once. Sequences were obtained from naive CD8+ T cells from blood, with Jurkat cell RNA spiked in. Subset described: FACS-sorted CD8+CD4-CCR7+CD45RA+ naive T cells. The rearrangement links TRBV18 to TRBJ2-7; 10 bases agree with TRBD1. The TCR comes from a human donor in good health. Some libraries in this study had Jurkat cell RNA spiked in. The DNA for the CDR3 is TGTGCCAGCTCACGAACGGGACAGGGGTCCTACGAGCAGTACTTC. Translation gives CASSRTGQGSYEQYF.